This TCR beta chain appears in the sequencing data of a study of blood T cell repertoires in COVID-19. For the study at large: Both acute and convalescent COVID-19 samples were obtained from the United States, Italy and Spain. PBMCs, B-cell-depleted T cells, or T cells were the source of the cDNA or gDNA that made up the material.

Per the study methods: Estimation of nucleated cell counts relied on the amplification of reference gene primers. Using immunoSEQ multiplex PCR, the repertoire was profiled, and TCRdb retains in-frame clones only, with some absent. V and J calls and clone size come straight from that table; D and trimming were deduced from the DNA. The sample contains about 200,000 clones, 80% to 90% of which appear only once. The germline V gene has CDR1 MNHEY and CDR2 SMNVEV (reference sequence). This CDR3 is built from 14 residues. Deletions cut 6 bases from V and 3 bases from J, with 14 bases between. The clonotype originates from a man aged 50 to 60 with acute or convalescent COVID-19. The chain joins TRBV27 to TRBJ1-2; D call uncertain. Source material: peripheral blood. DNA for the CDR3: TGTGCCAGCAGCATAAGCCCCGGGTACTATGGCTACACCTTC. This gives the protein CASSISPGYYGYTF.